One and the same sample provided the 27 T cell receptor beta chains below, sequenced in a study of T cell clones after liver transplantation. Some clones are missing from TCRdb's copy, which holds only in-frame ones; the method was immunoSEQ multiplex PCR. The table lists tens of thousands of clones, 70% to 75% of them singletons. The sample was CD4+ T cells from blood, taken before liver transplant. The receptors come from a human donor who received a liver transplant.

In DNA form, the CDR3 reads TGTGCCAGTAGTAAGGGACAGCCGAGGATTAGCAATCAGCCCCAGCATTTT. Its translation: CASSKGQPRISNQPQHF. J is TRBJ1-5 and V is TRBV19; 7 nucleotides line up with TRBD1. V shed 4 bases and J 0 bases; nucleotides not matched to a gene: 9. This CDR3 is 17 amino acids long. Germline lookup yields CDR1 LNHDA and CDR2 SQIVND (reference sequence).

The chain couples TRBV5-4 to TRBJ2-1, with 7 bases matching TRBD1. CDR3 length: 13 residues. Germline V gene lookup returns CDR1 SGHNT and CDR2 YYREEE (reference sequence). J was trimmed by 4 bases and V by 4 bases; bases with no gene match: 2. CDR3 in amino acids: CASSPQGYNEQFF. The CDR3 coding sequence is TGTGCCAGCAGCCCACAGGGGTACAATGAGCAGTTCTTC.

The chain carries TRBV4-1 and TRBJ1-2; the D gene is possibly TRBD1 (6 bases). The germline CDR1 and CDR2 sequences are MGHRA and YSYEKL. The CDR3 covers 15 residues. V shed 0 bases and J shed 8 bases, with 16 bases lying between them. CDR3 protein: CASSQDEQGNRGYTF. CDR3 nucleotide sequence: TGCGCCAGCAGCCAAGATGAACAGGGTAATAGAGGCTACACCTTC.

This clone occurred many times. J is TRBJ1-6 and V is TRBV6-5; 7 bases map to TRBD1. V gave up 2 bases and J gave up 7 bases; unmatched junction bases: 5. CDR3 size: 15 residues. Germline-derived CDR1 and CDR2 are MNHEY and SVGAGI. The CDR3 here is CASSYQGDGNSPLHF. The CDR3 bases are TGTGCCAGCAGTTACCAGGGGGATGGAAATTCACCCCTCCACTTT.

The gene calls are TRBV4-2 and TRBJ2-5; 9 positions match TRBD2. V lost 4 bases and J lost 5; bases outside the gene matches: 8. The V gene's germline CDR1 is LGHNA and CDR2 YNFKEQ. The CDR3 is made up of 15 amino acids. As DNA, the CDR3 is TGTGCCAGCAGCCTTGAAGCGGGGGGTAGTGAGACCCAGTACTTC. Protein sequence: CASSLEAGGSETQYF.

The sample holds a few counts of this clone. The chain combines TRBV5-1 with TRBJ2-7; 7 nucleotides line up with TRBD2. This CDR3 spans 15 amino acids. Germline CDR1 reads SGHRS; CDR2 reads YFSETQ. The V and J ends lost 4 bases and 0 bases, in that order; junction bases with no gene match: 7. In nucleotides, the CDR3 is TGCGCCAGCAGCGTGGGCGCTAGCGGCTCCTACGAGCAGTACTTC. Protein product: CASSVGASGSYEQYF.

This sequence joins TRBV7-2 and TRBJ1-2; D is perhaps TRBD1 (5 bases). The CDR3 contains 16 residues. Germline V CDR1 and CDR2: SGHTA, FQGNSA. V gave up 1 base and J gave up 5 bases, with 17 bases separating them. This CDR3 reads CASSLGGAPGFYGYTF. In DNA form, the CDR3 reads TGTGCCAGCAGCTTAGGAGGAGCCCCAGGGTTTTATGGCTACACCTTC.

The gene calls are TRBV2 and TRBJ2-3; 11 bases are a match to TRBD2. Germline lookup yields CDR1 SNHLY and CDR2 FYNNEI. Trimming removed 3 bases from V and 6 bases from J; junction bases left unmatched: 5. The CDR3 is 15 residues long. CDR3 DNA sequence: TGTGCCAGCAGTGAGGTAGCGGGGGGGGCTGATACGCAGTATTTT. Translated, it gives CASSEVAGGADTQYF.

This clone has only a few counts. The gene calls are TRBV18 and TRBJ1-6; D unresolved. Germline CDR1 is KGHSH and CDR2 is LQKENI. Trimming cost V 6 bases and J 2 bases, with 8 bases left between them. The CDR3 extends over 14 amino acids. The DNA of the CDR3 is TGTGCCAGCTCGGAGGGAGCCTATAATTCACCCCTCCACTTT. Its translation is CASSEGAYNSPLHF.

This clone showed up just once. The chain carries TRBV10-3 and TRBJ1-2; weak D call: TRBD1 (6 bases). The CDR3 contains 13 residues. The V gene lost 7 bases and the J gene lost 4 bases, with 13 bases spanning the gap. The V gene's germline CDR1 is ENHRY and CDR2 SYGVKD. CDR3 region: CAIKGVGFYGYTF. For the CDR3, the DNA is TGTGCCATCAAGGGGGTCGGATTCTATGGCTACACCTTC.

This chain connects TRBV7-2 to TRBJ1-2; the D is unclear. V lost 1 base to trimming and J lost 0 bases, with 9 bases between them. The CDR3 totals 15 residues. Per the germline V gene, CDR1 is SGHTA and CDR2 is FQGNSA. CDR3: CASSLGVTANYGYTF. The CDR3 nucleotides are TGTGCCAGCAGCTTAGGTGTTACAGCTAACTATGGCTACACCTTC.

The chain couples TRBV14 to TRBJ2-1; 11 bases are a match to TRBD2. The J segment lost 6 bases and the V segment lost 4 bases, leaving 8 bases of the junction unmatched. Per the germline V gene, CDR1 is SGHDN and CDR2 is FVKESK. The CDR3 covers 16 residues. CDR3 in DNA: TGTGCCAGCAGCCCGAATCTAGCGGGGGGCCTCAATGAGCAGTTCTTC. Amino acid sequence: CASSPNLAGGLNEQFF.

This sequence joins TRBV5-5 and TRBJ1-2; the D gene is possibly TRBD1 (5 bases). The CDR3 consists of 15 residues. V was clipped by 0 bases and J by 0 bases, with 9 bases between them. Germline V gives CDR1 SGHKS, CDR2 YYEKEE (reference sequence). The CDR3 protein is CASSLGTQSNYGYTF. CDR3 nucleotides: TGTGCCAGCAGCTTGGGGACACAGTCTAACTATGGCTACACCTTC. The complete variable domain, with remaining parts taken from reference TRBV5-5 and TRBJ1-2, reads DAGVTQSPTHLIKTRGQQVTLRCSPISGHKSVSWYQQVLGQGPQFIFQYYEKEERGRGNFPDRFSARQFPNYSSELNVNALLLGDSALYLCASSLGTQSNYGYTFGSGTRLTVV.

The genes are TRBV9 and TRBJ2-1, with 7 bases that match TRBD2. Germline V gives CDR1 SGDLS, CDR2 YYNGEE. The trim removed 2 bases at V and 6 bases at J, leaving 11 bases unmatched. This CDR3 spans 16 amino acids. The CDR3 nucleotides read TGTGCCAGCAGCGTTGAAGGCGGGGGATACCGCAATGAGCAGTTCTTC. It codes for CASSVEGGGYRNEQFF.

This clone was seen more than once but under ten times. The rearrangement links TRBV28 to TRBJ2-7; perhaps TRBD2 as D (6 bases). The germline gives CDR1 MDHEN, CDR2 SYDVKM. The CDR3 runs to 18 residues. Trimming stripped 5 bases from V and 2 bases from J, with 25 bases between. CDR3 region: CASSTRAEFSGGTYEQYF. The CDR3 DNA sequence: TGTGCCAGCAGTACGAGGGCCGAATTCAGCGGCGGGACCTACGAGCAGTACTTC.

J is TRBJ2-3 and V is TRBV28; weak D call: TRBD2 (5 bases). V dropped 9 bases and J dropped 7 bases, with 14 bases sitting between them. There are 12 residues in the CDR3. The germline V gene encodes CDR1 MDHEN and CDR2 SYDVKM. Written as DNA, the CDR3 is TGTGCCAGTCGAGAGGGTAGTAATACGCAGTATTTT. Translated: CASREGSNTQYF.

V and J are TRBV19 and TRBJ1-1; 7 bases agree with TRBD1. This CDR3 has 14 residues. The V and J ends lost 5 bases and 1 base, in that order; junction bases with no gene match: 4. CDR1 and CDR2 (germline): LNHDA, SQIVND (reference sequence). CDR3 sequence reads: CASSWGQPNTEAFF. For the CDR3, the DNA is TGTGCCAGTAGTTGGGGACAGCCGAACACTGAAGCTTTCTTT.

J is TRBJ1-4 and V is TRBV11-2; 8 bases agree with TRBD1. The CDR3 totals 16 residues. V lost 0 bases to trimming and J lost 5 bases; unmatched junction nucleotides: 5. Germline loops: CDR1 SGHAT, CDR2 FQNNGV. The CDR3 region has the DNA TGTGCCAGCAGCTTAGATTGGACAGGGACAAATGAAAAACTGTTTTTT. This encodes CASSLDWTGTNEKLFF.

V and J are TRBV19 and TRBJ1-1; TRBD1 aligns across 11 bases. This CDR3 is 15 amino acids long. The germline V gene has CDR1 LNHDA and CDR2 SQIVND (reference sequence). V lost 5 bases, J lost 6 bases, and 8 bases stayed unmatched. This CDR3 reads CASSDGQGARPEAFF. In DNA, the CDR3 is TGTGCCAGTAGTGACGGACAGGGGGCAAGGCCTGAAGCTTTCTTT. Complete variable domain (other parts from reference TRBV19 and TRBJ1-1): DGGITQSPKYLFRKEGQNVTLSCEQNLNHDAMYWYRQDPGQGLRLIYYSQIVNDFQKGDIAEGYSVSREKKESFPLTVTSAQKNPTAFYLCASSDGQGARPEAFFGQGTRLTVV.

J is TRBJ1-6 and V is TRBV5-1; 9 bases line up with TRBD1. This CDR3 is built from 14 residues. In germline, CDR1 is SGHRS, CDR2 YFSETQ. Unmatched junction bases numbered 5, after V lost 5 bases and J lost 8 bases. The CDR3 DNA reads as TGCGCCAGCAGAATACAGGGGGCGGATTCACCCCTCCACTTT. This translates into CASRIQGADSPLHF. Combining the CDR3 with reference TRBV5-1 and TRBJ1-6 gives the whole variable domain KAGVTQTPRYLIKTRGQQVTLSCSPISGHRSVSWYQQTPGQGLQFLFEYFSETQRNKGNFPGRFSGRQFSNSRSEMNVSTLELGDSALYLCASRIQGADSPLHFGNGTRLTVT.

V and J are TRBV18 and TRBJ1-5, with 10 bases matching TRBD1. J gave up 4 bases and V 6 bases, and 6 bases lay outside the gene matches. Per germline, CDR1 KGHSH and CDR2 LQKENI. The CDR3 is 15 residues long. The CDR3, as DNA: TGTGCCAGCTCCCCCGGGACAGGGGTTAATCAGCCCCAGCATTTT. This gives the protein CASSPGTGVNQPQHF.

The chain links TRBV19 to TRBJ2-3, with 9 positions matching TRBD2. The CDR3 spans 15 residues. The germline V gene encodes CDR1 LNHDA and CDR2 SQIVND (reference sequence). J was trimmed by 4 bases and V by 3 bases; bases with no gene match: 5. CDR3 sequence reads: CASSIVAGVPDTQYF. In DNA, the CDR3 is TGTGCCAGTAGTATTGTAGCGGGGGTGCCAGATACGCAGTATTTT.

J is TRBJ1-2 and V is TRBV7-6, with a possible D match to TRBD1 (5 bases). The V and J ends lost 5 bases and 4 bases respectively, with 14 bases between them. The CDR3 totals 14 residues. In germline, CDR1 is SGHVS, CDR2 FNYEAQ. The CDR3 coding sequence is TGTGCCAGCAGCCCTCGTGGACAAGGCTATGGCTACACCTTC. This encodes CASSPRGQGYGYTF.

The chain links TRBV11-2 to TRBJ2-3; TRBD2 matches 12 bases. The germline gives CDR1 SGHAT, CDR2 FQNNGV. CDR3 length: 16 residues. Unmatched junction bases numbered 9, after V lost 4 bases and J lost 7 bases. The CDR3 protein is CASSSLAGGPANTQYF. The CDR3 DNA is TGTGCCAGCAGCTCCCTAGCGGGGGGGCCAGCGAATACGCAGTATTTT.

V and J are TRBV5-1 and TRBJ2-3; 7 bases fit TRBD2. CDR1 is SGHRS, CDR2 YFSETQ, per germline. This CDR3 has 16 residues. V lost 0 bases, J lost 0 bases, and 4 bases stayed unmatched. CDR3 nucleotide sequence: TGCGCCAGCAGCTTGGGCCTAGCGGAAAGCACAGATACGCAGTATTTT. Amino acid sequence: CASSLGLAESTDTQYF.

This clone occurred once. This chain connects TRBV18 to TRBJ2-1, with D possibly being TRBD1 (5 bases). V dropped 1 base and J dropped 8 bases, with 15 bases sitting between them. The CDR3 is 15 residues long. Germline V gene lookup returns CDR1 KGHSH and CDR2 LQKENI. CDR3 nucleotide sequence: TGTGCCAGCTCACCACGTGTATCAGGGTACGATGAGCAGTTCTTC. It specifies CASSPRVSGYDEQFF.

The CDR3 sequence is CASSLARGVTEAFF. CDR3 nucleotides: TGTGCCAGCAGCTTAGCACGGGGTGTCACTGAAGCTTTCTTT. The chain recombines TRBV7-8 with TRBJ1-1; D is ambiguous. The germline V and J ends were trimmed by 0 bases and 4 bases, with 9 bases remaining between them. The germline gives CDR1 SGHVS, CDR2 FQNEAQ. The CDR3 is 14 residues long.